This T cell receptor beta chain was sequenced in a study of monozygotic twins with inflammatory bowel disease. Looked up from germline, CDR1 is MDHEN and CDR2 is SYDVKM. The CDR3 has 13 residues. For this clonotype: Its antigen is unidentified.

General study results and limits: Distinguishing T cell subtypes was not possible. Variability may have been added to patient repertoires by differing immunosuppressive treatments.

Per TCR library, roughly 3,500 ng of total RNA was used. One entry per CDR3 protein, without DNA, is what TCRdb gives after re-calling the 5' RACE reads. The ten most abundant clones cover around 2% of a sample with 300,000 to 400,000 distinct CDR3 sequences. Sequencing was carried out using blood. The chain recombines TRBV28 with TRBJ2-3; TCRdb names TRBD1, which stays unverified in the absence of DNA. The receptor's source is a human donor with ulcerative colitis or Crohn's disease, or a healthy co-twin of an affected twin (not recorded which). The CDR3 loop is CASSSGGQDTQYF.